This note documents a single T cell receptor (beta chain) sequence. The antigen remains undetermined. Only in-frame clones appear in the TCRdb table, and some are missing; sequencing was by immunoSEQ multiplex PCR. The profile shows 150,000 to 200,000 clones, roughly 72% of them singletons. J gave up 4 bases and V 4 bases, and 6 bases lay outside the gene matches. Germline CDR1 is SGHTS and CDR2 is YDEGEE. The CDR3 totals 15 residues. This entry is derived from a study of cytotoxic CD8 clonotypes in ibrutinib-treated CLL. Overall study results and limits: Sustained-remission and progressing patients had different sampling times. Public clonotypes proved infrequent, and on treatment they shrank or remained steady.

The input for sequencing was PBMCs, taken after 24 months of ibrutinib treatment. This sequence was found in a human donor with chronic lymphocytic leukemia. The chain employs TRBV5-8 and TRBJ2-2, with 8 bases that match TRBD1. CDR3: CASSLDRVFTGELFF. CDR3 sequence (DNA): TGTGCCAGCAGCCTGGACAGGGTCTTCACCGGGGAGCTGTTTTTT.